This T cell receptor (beta chain) was documented in a study of OX40 agonist ivuxolimab in advanced cancers. Sequencing used immunoSEQ multiplex PCR; TCRdb keeps in-frame clones, though not all of them. The sample records roughly 50,000 clones, 70% to 80% being singletons. V lost 7 bases to trimming and J lost 0 bases; unmatched junction nucleotides: 9. Germline CDR1 reads SGHRS; CDR2 reads YFSETQ. This CDR3 comprises 17 residues. A remark on this clone: The antigen is undetermined.

Study-wide results and limits: Normalized T-cell clonal expansion was also low in some nonresponders.

The chain uses TRBV5-1 and TRBJ2-6, with TRBD1 matching over 8 bases. This sequence was found in an adult with an advanced solid tumor such as melanoma, head and neck, liver or kidney cancer. Sample: CD4+ or CD8+ T cells sorted from blood, taken in a trial of the OX40 agonist ivuxolimab. The CDR3 DNA reads as TGCGCCAGCGGGACCGGGACAGGCCCCTCTGGGGCCAACGTCCTGACTTTC. This sequence encodes CASGTGTGPSGANVLTF.